This is a list of T cell receptor beta chains from one sample in a study of blood T cell repertoires in COVID-19. Method: immunoSEQ multiplex PCR; TCRdb's copy keeps in-frame clones and lacks some. The repertoire has approximately 330,000 clones, approximately 90% of them found once; the top ten carry approximately 9.3%. Material: peripheral blood. The source of these receptors is a man under 40 with COVID-19, enrolled during active disease. Both conserved end residues are part of each CDR3. D genes are given only for firm matches. Rows may omit the clone size; those that give it use once, few, many or a size class.

D	size	V	J	DNA	CDR3
TRBD2	NA	TRBV10-3	TRBJ2-1	TGTGCCATCAGTGAGTCAGCTAGCGGGACTTCCTACAATGAGCAGTTCTTC	CAISESASGTSYNEQFF
NA	NA	TRBV5-3	TRBJ1-5	TGTGCCAGAAGCCCCAGACAGCCTAATCAGCCCCAGCATTTT	CARSPRQPNQPQHF
TRBD1	NA	TRBV7-8	TRBJ1-1	TGTGCCAGCAGCTTATCGACAGGGGGCGTCACTGAAGCTTTCTTT	CASSLSTGGVTEAFF
TRBD2	few	TRBV7-3	TRBJ2-5	TGTGCCAGCAGCCCCAGACGGGGGGGCCGGGAGACCCAGTACTTC	CASSPRRGGRETQYF
NA	NA	TRBV7-3	TRBJ2-7	TGTGCCAGCAGCTTACCCGACGCGGTCTCCTACGAGCAGTACTTC	CASSLPDAVSYEQYF
NA	NA	TRBV6-1	TRBJ1-5	TGTGCCAGCCGGGAGGGAGGAAGCAATCAGCCCCAGCATTTT	CASREGGSNQPQHF
NA	NA	TRBV5-1	TRBJ2-6	TGCGCCAGCAGCTTGGCCGAGGCAGGGTATCGCTCTGGGGCCAACGTCCTGACTTTC	CASSLAEAGYRSGANVLTF
TRBD1	many	TRBV7-9	TRBJ1-1	TGTGCCAGCAGCCTCATCGACAGGGTTGCTTTCTTT	CASSLIDRVAFF
NA	NA	TRBV30	TRBJ1-2	TGTGCCTGGAGTGGGACTCCTGGATTCGGCTACACCTTC	CAWSGTPGFGYTF
NA	NA	TRBV5-1	TRBJ2-2	TGCGCCAGCAGCTTCTACAGGGTTGACACCGGGGAGCTGTTTTTT	CASSFYRVDTGELFF
TRBD2	NA	TRBV7-8	TRBJ2-1	TGTGCCAGCAGCTTTGGCGGGAGCTTGGACAATGAGCAGTTCTTC	CASSFGGSLDNEQFF
TRBD2	NA	TRBV7-3	TRBJ2-7	TGTGCCAGCAGCTTAACGGGGGGGGGCGAGCAGTACTTC	CASSLTGGGEQYF
NA	NA	TRBV7-2	TRBJ2-7	TGTGCCAGCAGCTTAGGCGACAGGCCCTACGAGCAGTACTTC	CASSLGDRPYEQYF
TRBD1	NA	TRBV19	TRBJ2-7	TGTGCCAGTAGTCCACGGTGGGACAGCTCCTACGAGCAGTACTTC	CASSPRWDSSYEQYF
TRBD1	NA	TRBV19	TRBJ2-5	TGTGCCAGTAGTAGCAGCAGGGGGCGCGAGACCCAGTACTTC	CASSSSRGRETQYF
TRBD1	NA	TRBV11-1	TRBJ2-1	TGTGCCAGCAGCCTATCGACAGGGGCCTACAATGAGCAGTTCTTC	CASSLSTGAYNEQFF